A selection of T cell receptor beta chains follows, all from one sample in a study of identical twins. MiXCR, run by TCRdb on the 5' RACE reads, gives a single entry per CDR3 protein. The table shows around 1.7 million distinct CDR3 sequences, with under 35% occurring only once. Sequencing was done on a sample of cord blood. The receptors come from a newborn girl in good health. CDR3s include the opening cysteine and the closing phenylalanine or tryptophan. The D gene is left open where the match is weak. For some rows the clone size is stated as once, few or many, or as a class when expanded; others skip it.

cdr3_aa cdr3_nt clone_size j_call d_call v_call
CASSLVSWGTSTDTQYF TGTGCCAGCAGCTTGGTTTCTTGGGGGACTAGCACAGATACGCAGTATTTT few TRBJ2-3 . TRBV7-2
CASSRPFGTASTGTQYF TGTGCCAGCAGCCGCCCCTTCGGGACAGCTAGCACAGGTACGCAGTATTTT few TRBJ2-3 TRBD1 TRBV4-2
CAWDRDNYGYTF TGTGCCTGGGACCGGGACAACTATGGCTACACCTTC . TRBJ1-2 . TRBV30
CASSFLIGTSGDGEQFF TGTGCCAGCAGCTTTCTTATAGGCACTAGCGGGGACGGTGAGCAGTTCTTC . TRBJ2-1 TRBD2 TRBV7-9
CASSIGWSSYEQYF TGTGCCAGCAGTATAGGGTGGAGCTCCTACGAGCAGTACTTC . TRBJ2-7 . TRBV27
CSHGGGDGYTF TGCAGCCATGGGGGTGGGGATGGCTACACCTTC . TRBJ1-2 . TRBV29-1
CSALEGGWKYEQYF TGCAGTGCTCTGGAGGGGGGGTGGAAATACGAGCAGTACTTC few TRBJ2-7 . TRBV20-1
CASRPGASGVYNEQFF TGTGCCAGCAGGCCCGGAGCTAGCGGGGTTTACAATGAGCAGTTCTTC few TRBJ2-1 . TRBV21-1
CSARRTSGSADTQYF TGCAGTGCTAGACGGACTAGCGGGAGTGCAGATACGCAGTATTTT . TRBJ2-3 TRBD2 TRBV20-1
CSARRTGFYNEQYF TGCAGTGCTAGACGGACAGGGTTTTACAATGAGCAGTACTTC . TRBJ2-7 TRBD1 TRBV20-1
CASSLGGGLSDTQYF TGTGCCAGCAGCTTAGGCGGGGGCTTGTCAGATACGCAGTATTTT . TRBJ2-3 . TRBV7-2
CASNPLAGEWDTQYF TGTGCCAGCAACCCACTAGCGGGAGAGTGGGATACGCAGTATTTT . TRBJ2-3 TRBD2 TRBV6-1
CSARDQREATDTQYF TGCAGTGCTAGAGATCAGCGGGAGGCCACAGATACGCAGTATTTT . TRBJ2-3 TRBD2 TRBV20-1
CSARYLFPQGLAGHEQYF TGCAGTGCTAGATACCTTTTTCCCCAAGGACTAGCGGGTCACGAGCAGTACTTC . TRBJ2-7 TRBD2 TRBV20-1
CASSEDRVSYEQYF TGTGCCAGCAGTGAGGACAGGGTCTCCTACGAGCAGTACTTC few TRBJ2-7 TRBD1 TRBV2
CASSRPGGDTQYF TGTGCCAGCAGTCGACCTGGCGGAGATACGCAGTATTTT . TRBJ2-3 . TRBV12-3/TRBV12-4
CASSLEYRFYNEQYF TGTGCCAGCAGTTTAGAGTACAGGTTTTACAATGAGCAGTACTTC . TRBJ2-7 . TRBV28
CAISEKWTGLAYGYTF TGTGCCATCAGTGAAAAGTGGACAGGTCTCGCCTATGGCTACACCTTC . TRBJ1-2 TRBD1 TRBV10-3
CASSLKIGYSNQPQHF TGTGCCAGCAGTTTGAAGATTGGCTATAGCAATCAGCCCCAGCATTTT few TRBJ1-5 . TRBV12-3/TRBV12-4
CASSLYTGGYEQYF TGTGCCAGCAGCTTATATACAGGGGGCTACGAGCAGTACTTC many TRBJ2-7 TRBD1 TRBV7-9
CASSVRGSGNGQFF TGTGCCAGCAGCGTAAGGGGGAGTGGGAATGGGCAGTTCTTC . TRBJ2-1 . TRBV9
CASSLTLAGDTQYF TGTGCCAGCAGCTTAACACTAGCGGGAGATACGCAGTATTTT many TRBJ2-3 TRBD2 TRBV7-2
CASSLAYRGPNVLTF TGTGCCAGCAGCTTAGCCTACAGGGGACCCAACGTCCTGACTTTC . TRBJ2-6 TRBD1 TRBV7-6
CASSHRTSGSEQYF TGTGCCAGCAGCCATCGGACTAGCGGGAGCGAGCAGTACTTC many TRBJ2-7 TRBD2 TRBV12-3/TRBV12-4
CASSLRLAGGRADTQYF TGTGCCAGCAGCTTACGACTAGCGGGGGGACGAGCAGATACGCAGTATTTT few TRBJ2-3 TRBD2 TRBV11-2
CASGYSNQETQYF TGTGCCAGCGGTTACTCGAACCAAGAGACCCAGTACTTC . TRBJ2-5 . TRBV6-6
CSARRGRLSYEQYF TGCAGTGCTAGGCGGGGTCGACTTTCCTACGAGCAGTACTTC few TRBJ2-7 . TRBV20-1
CSPGTPSIGYTF TGCAGCCCCGGGACACCATCTATTGGCTACACCTTC . TRBJ1-2 . TRBV20-1